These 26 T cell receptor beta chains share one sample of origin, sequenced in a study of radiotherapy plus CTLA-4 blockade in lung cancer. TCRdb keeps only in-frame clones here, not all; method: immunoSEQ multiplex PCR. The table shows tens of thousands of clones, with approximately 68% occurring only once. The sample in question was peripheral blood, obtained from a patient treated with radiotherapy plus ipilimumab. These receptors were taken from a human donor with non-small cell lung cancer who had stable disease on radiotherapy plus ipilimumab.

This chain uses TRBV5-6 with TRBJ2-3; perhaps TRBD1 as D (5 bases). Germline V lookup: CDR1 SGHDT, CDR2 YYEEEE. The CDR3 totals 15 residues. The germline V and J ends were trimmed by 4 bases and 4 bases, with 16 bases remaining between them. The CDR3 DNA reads TGTGCCAGCAGCCAGGCCCCAGGGCGACCAGATACGCAGTATTTT. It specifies CASSQAPGRPDTQYF.

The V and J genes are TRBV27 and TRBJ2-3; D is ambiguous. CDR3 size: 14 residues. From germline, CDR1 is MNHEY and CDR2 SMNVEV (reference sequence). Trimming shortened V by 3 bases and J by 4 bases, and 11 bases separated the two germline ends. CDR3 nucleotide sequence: TGTGCCAGCAGTTTTAATTTCCCCCCAGATACGCAGTATTTT. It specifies CASSFNFPPDTQYF.

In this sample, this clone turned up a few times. CDR3 sequence (DNA): TGTGCCAGCAGATCTACCGGGACAGGGGGCGACGAGCAGTACTTC. Translated: CASRSTGTGGDEQYF. The rearrangement uses TRBV7-9 and TRBJ2-7; 12 nucleotides agree with TRBD1. This CDR3 contains 15 residues. V lost 6 bases and J lost 5; bases outside the gene matches: 8. The germline CDR1 and CDR2 sequences are SEHNR and FQNEAQ (reference sequence).

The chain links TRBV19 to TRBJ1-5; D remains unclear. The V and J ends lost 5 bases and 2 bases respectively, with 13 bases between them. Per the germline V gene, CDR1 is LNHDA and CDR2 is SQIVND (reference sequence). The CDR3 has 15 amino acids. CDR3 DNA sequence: TGTGCCAGTAGTTCCTTCGTCTATGGCAATCAGCCCCAGCATTTT. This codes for CASSSFVYGNQPQHF.

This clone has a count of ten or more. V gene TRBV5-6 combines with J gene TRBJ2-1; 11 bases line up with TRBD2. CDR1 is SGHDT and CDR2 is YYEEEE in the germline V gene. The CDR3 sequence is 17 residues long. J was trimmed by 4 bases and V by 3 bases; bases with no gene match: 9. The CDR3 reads CASSSLGRLAGYNEQFF. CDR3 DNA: TGTGCCAGCAGCTCGCTTGGGCGACTAGCGGGGTACAATGAGCAGTTCTTC.

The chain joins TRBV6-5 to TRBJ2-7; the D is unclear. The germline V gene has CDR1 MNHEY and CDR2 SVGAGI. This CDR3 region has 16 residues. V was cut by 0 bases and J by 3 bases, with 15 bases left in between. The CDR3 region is CASSYSGPSSRYEQYF. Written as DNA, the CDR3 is TGTGCCAGCAGTTACTCGGGCCCCTCTTCCCGCTACGAGCAGTACTTC.

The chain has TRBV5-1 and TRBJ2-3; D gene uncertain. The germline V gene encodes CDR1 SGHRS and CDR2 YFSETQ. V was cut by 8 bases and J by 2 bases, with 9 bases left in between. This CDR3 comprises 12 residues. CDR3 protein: CASGDLTDTQYF. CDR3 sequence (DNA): TGCGCCAGTGGAGACCTCACAGATACGCAGTATTTT.

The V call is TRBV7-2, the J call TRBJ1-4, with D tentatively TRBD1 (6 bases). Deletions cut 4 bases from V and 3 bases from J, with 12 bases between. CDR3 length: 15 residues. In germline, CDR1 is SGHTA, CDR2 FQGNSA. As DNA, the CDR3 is TGTGCCAGCAGCTCCGGACAGAAGCCTAATGAAAAACTGTTTTTT. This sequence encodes CASSSGQKPNEKLFF.

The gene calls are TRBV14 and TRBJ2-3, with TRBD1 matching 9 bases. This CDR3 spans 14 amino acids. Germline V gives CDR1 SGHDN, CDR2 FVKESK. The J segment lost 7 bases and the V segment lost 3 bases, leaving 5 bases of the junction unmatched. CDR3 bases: TGTGCCAGCAGCCAGGCCGGGACAGGGAATACGCAGTATTTT. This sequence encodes CASSQAGTGNTQYF.

The CDR3: CSVEDLGQGILDGYTF. CDR3 bases: TGCAGCGTTGAAGATCTGGGACAGGGTATCTTAGATGGCTACACCTTC. The chain links TRBV29-1 to TRBJ1-2; TRBD1 agrees at 9 bases. With 0 bases clipped from V and 6 bases from J, the junction kept 11 bases outside the gene matches. There are 16 residues in the CDR3. Germline CDR1 SQVTM, CDR2 ANQGSEA.

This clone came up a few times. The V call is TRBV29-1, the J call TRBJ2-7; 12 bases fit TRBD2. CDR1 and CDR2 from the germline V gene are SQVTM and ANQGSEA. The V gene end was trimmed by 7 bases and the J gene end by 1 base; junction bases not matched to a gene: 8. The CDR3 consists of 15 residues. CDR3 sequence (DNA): TGCAGCGGAACACTAGCGGGGGGCCTATCCTACGAGCAGTACTTC. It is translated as CSGTLAGGLSYEQYF.

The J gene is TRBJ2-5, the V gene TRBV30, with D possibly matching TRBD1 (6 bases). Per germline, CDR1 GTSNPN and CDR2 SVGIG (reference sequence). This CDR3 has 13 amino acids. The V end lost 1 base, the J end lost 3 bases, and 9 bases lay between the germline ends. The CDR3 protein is CAWSGDTKETQYF. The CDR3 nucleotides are TGTGCCTGGAGTGGGGACACAAAAGAGACCCAGTACTTC.

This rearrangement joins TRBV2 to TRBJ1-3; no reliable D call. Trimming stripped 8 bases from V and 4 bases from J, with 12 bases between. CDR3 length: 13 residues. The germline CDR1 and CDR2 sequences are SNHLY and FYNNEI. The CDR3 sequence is CASLPVSGNTIYF. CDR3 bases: TGTGCCAGCTTACCGGTTTCAGGAAACACCATATATTTT.

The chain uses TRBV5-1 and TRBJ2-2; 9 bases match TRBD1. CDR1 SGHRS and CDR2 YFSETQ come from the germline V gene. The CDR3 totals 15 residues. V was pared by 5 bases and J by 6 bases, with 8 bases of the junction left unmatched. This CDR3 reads CASRHRQGEAGELFF. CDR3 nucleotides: TGCGCCAGCAGACACCGACAGGGGGAAGCCGGGGAGCTGTTTTTT.

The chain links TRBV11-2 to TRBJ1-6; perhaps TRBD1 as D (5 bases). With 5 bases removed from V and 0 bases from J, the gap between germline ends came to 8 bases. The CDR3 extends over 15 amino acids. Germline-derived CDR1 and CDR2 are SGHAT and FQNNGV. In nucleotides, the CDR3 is TGTGCCAGCAGCCAAACAGGCTCCTATAATTCACCCCTCCACTTT. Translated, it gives CASSQTGSYNSPLHF.

The CDR3 protein is CASSLSAIDSATNEKLFF. The CDR3 DNA follows: TGTGCCAGCAGTTTATCGGCAATTGACAGTGCAACTAATGAAAAACTGTTTTTT. V and J are TRBV27 and TRBJ1-4; perhaps TRBD1 as D (5 bases). Germline lookup yields CDR1 MNHEY and CDR2 SMNVEV (reference sequence). Between the trimmed V and J ends, which lost 0 bases and 0 bases, there was a span of 14 bases. CDR3 length: 18 residues.

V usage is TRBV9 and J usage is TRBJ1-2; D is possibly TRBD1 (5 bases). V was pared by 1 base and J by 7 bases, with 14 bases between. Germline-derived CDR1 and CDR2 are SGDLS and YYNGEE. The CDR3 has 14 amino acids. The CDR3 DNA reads TGTGCCAGCAGCGTACGCACTCTGGGGGGTGGCTACACCTTC. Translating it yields CASSVRTLGGGYTF. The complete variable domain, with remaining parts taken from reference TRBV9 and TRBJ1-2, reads DSGVTQTPKHLITATGQRVTLRCSPRSGDLSVYWYQQSLDQGLQFLIQYYNGEERAKGNILERFSAQQFPDLHSELNLSSLELGDSALYFCASSVRTLGGGYTFGSGTRLTVV.

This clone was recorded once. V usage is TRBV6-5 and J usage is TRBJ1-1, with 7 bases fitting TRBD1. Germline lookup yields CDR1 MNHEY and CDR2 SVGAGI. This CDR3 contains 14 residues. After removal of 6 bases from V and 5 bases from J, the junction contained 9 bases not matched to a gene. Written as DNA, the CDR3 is TGTGCCAGCAGACCCCGACAGGGAAAAACTGAAGCTTTCTTT. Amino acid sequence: CASRPRQGKTEAFF.

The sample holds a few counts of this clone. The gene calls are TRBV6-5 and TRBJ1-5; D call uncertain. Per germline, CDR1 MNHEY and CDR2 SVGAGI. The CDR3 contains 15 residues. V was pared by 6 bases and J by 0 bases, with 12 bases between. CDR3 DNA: TGTGCCAGCAGACGACACGAAAATAGCAATCAGCCCCAGCATTTT. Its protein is CASRRHENSNQPQHF.

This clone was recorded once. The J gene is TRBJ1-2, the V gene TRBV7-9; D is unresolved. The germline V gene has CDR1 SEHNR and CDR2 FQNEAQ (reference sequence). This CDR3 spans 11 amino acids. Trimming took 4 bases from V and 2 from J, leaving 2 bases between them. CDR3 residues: CASSSNYGYTF. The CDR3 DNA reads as TGTGCCAGCAGCTCGAACTATGGCTACACCTTC.

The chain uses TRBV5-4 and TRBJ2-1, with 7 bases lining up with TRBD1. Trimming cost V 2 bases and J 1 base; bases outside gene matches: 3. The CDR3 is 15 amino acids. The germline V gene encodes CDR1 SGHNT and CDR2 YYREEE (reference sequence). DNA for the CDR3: TGTGCCAGCAGCTTAAGACAGGGTTCCTACAATGAGCAGTTCTTC. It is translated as CASSLRQGSYNEQFF.

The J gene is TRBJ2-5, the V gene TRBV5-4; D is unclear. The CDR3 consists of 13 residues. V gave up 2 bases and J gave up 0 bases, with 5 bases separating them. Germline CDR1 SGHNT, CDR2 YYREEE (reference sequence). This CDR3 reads CASSFGDQETQYF. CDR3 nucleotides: TGTGCCAGCAGCTTTGGAGACCAAGAGACCCAGTACTTC.

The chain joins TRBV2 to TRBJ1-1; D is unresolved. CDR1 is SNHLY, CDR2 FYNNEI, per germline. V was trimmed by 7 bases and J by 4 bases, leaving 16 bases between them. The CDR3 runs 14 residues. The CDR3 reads CASNLEVSSTEAFF. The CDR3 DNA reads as TGTGCCAGCAACCTCGAGGTTAGCAGCACTGAAGCTTTCTTT.

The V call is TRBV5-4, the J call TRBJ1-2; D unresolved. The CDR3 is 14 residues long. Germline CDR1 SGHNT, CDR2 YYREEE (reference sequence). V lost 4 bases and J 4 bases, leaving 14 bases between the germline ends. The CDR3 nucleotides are TGTGCCAGCAGCATCGGACTACTGAGCTATGGCTACACCTTC. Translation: CASSIGLLSYGYTF.

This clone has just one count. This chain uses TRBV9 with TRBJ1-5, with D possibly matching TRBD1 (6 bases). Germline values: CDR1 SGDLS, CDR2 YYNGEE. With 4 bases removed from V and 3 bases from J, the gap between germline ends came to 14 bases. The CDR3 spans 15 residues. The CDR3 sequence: CASSSDSLPNQPQHF. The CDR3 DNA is TGTGCCAGCAGCTCGGACAGCCTCCCCAATCAGCCCCAGCATTTT.

The CDR3 spells CASFTGGAGNEQFF. DNA of the CDR3: TGTGCCAGCTTTACAGGGGGCGCTGGGAATGAGCAGTTCTTC. The rearrangement links TRBV6-6 to TRBJ2-1, with 9 bases lining up with TRBD1. The CDR3 extends over 14 amino acids. CDR1 MNHNY and CDR2 SVGAGI come from the germline V gene (reference sequence). J lost 7 bases, V lost 8 bases, and 9 bases had no gene match.